This TCR beta chain is from a study of Tregs in tolerant kidney transplant recipients. Study details: Related graft donors supplied nonmyeloablative bone marrow transplants, and mixed chimerism was transient.

Study outcomes and limitations: This study did not directly address biological reproducibility. Activated donor B cell expansion appeared to reveal the most relevant donor-specific TCRbeta repertoire. Validation in larger populations is needed because few patients were studied.

The data were produced by immunoSEQ multiplex PCR, yet TCRdb's version contains in-frame clones alone and is incomplete. Found here are tens of thousands of clones, roughly 91% of them singletons; the top ten hold 0.39%. The CDR3 has 16 amino acids. The V and J ends lost 5 bases and 8 bases, in that order; junction bases with no gene match: 12. Germline V gene data show CDR1 as MNHEY and CDR2 as SMNVEV (reference sequence). This clone was observed a handful of times. The antigen remains undetermined. The starting material was CD4+ T cells from blood, obtained before the transplant. This chain connects TRBV27 to TRBJ2-2, with 9 nucleotides matching TRBD1. This receptor was identified in a human donor who received a combined kidney and bone marrow transplant. CDR3 sequence: CASSHRDRVLLGELFF. The CDR3 nucleotides are TGTGCCAGCAGTCACCGGGACAGGGTCTTGCTAGGGGAGCTGTTTTTT.